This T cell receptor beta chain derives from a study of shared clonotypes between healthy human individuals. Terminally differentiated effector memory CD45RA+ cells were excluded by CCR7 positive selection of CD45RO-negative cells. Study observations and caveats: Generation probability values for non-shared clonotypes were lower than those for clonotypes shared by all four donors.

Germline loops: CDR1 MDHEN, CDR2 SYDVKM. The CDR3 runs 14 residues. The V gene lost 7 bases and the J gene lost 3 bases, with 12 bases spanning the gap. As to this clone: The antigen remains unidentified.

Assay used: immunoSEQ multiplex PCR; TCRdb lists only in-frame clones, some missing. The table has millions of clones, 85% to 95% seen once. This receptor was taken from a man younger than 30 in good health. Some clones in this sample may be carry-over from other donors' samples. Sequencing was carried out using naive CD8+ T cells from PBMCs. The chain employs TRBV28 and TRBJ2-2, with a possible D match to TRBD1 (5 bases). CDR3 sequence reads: CASKGVVYTGELFF. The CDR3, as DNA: TGTGCCAGCAAAGGGGTCGTGTACACCGGGGAGCTGTTTTTT.